The 6 T cell receptor beta chains in this list originate from one sample, sequenced in a study of blood T cell repertoires in COVID-19. The repertoire was sequenced with immunoSEQ multiplex PCR; TCRdb's copy has only in-frame clones and lacks some. Of around 280,000 clones detected, about 88% appear once; the ten largest clones hold roughly 10%. Sample: peripheral blood. The receptors were gathered from a woman in her 30s with COVID-19, enrolled during active disease.

In its sample, this clone was seen a few times. The chain has TRBV14 and TRBJ1-5; no definite D call. This CDR3 is 13 amino acids long. The germline gives CDR1 SGHDN, CDR2 FVKESK. Trimming pared 4 bases from V and 2 bases from J, leaving 6 bases between. The CDR3, as DNA: TGTGCCAGCAGCCGAGACGGCAATCAGCCCCAGCATTTT. It translates to CASSRDGNQPQHF.

The chain links TRBV6-5 to TRBJ1-3, with D tentatively TRBD1 (5 bases). CDR1 and CDR2 from the germline V gene are MNHEY and SVGAGI. V was pared by 2 bases and J by 0 bases, with 8 bases between. The CDR3 is 15 amino acids. This chain's CDR3 is CASSYDGGSGNTIYF. The CDR3, as DNA: TGTGCCAGCAGTTACGACGGGGGCTCTGGAAACACCATATATTTT.

This clone was detected only a few times. The chain combines TRBV3-1 (or the pseudogene TRBV3-2) with TRBJ1-1; TRBD1 might be the D (6 bases). Looked up from germline, CDR1 is LGHDT and CDR2 is YNNKEL (reference sequence). V was trimmed by 3 bases and J by 1 base, leaving 6 bases between them. This CDR3 region has 13 residues. CDR3 residues: CASSQGANTEAFF. The CDR3 nucleotides read TGTGCCAGCAGCCAGGGGGCGAACACTGAAGCTTTCTTT.

As for this clone: The identical CDR3 is also encoded by other nucleotide sequences in the sample. This chain uses TRBV6-2 or TRBV6-3 with TRBJ2-7, with 9 nucleotides matching TRBD2. The germline V gene encodes CDR1 MNHEY and CDR2 SVGEGT. The CDR3 contains 14 residues. V was pared by 4 bases and J by 1 base, with 2 bases of the junction left unmatched. The CDR3 nucleotides read TGTGCCAGCAGTTTTAGCGGGAGTTCCTACGAGCAGTACTTC. Its protein is CASSFSGSSYEQYF.

The CDR3 DNA follows: TGTGCCAGCAGTTACAGGGGTAAGCCCCAGCATTTT. The encoded protein is CASSYRGKPQHF. This rearrangement joins TRBV7-9 to TRBJ1-5; 7 bases fit TRBD1. J was trimmed by 8 bases and V by 6 bases; bases with no gene match: 4. Germline CDR1 is SEHNR and CDR2 is FQNEAQ (reference sequence). The CDR3 sequence is 12 residues long.

The genes are TRBV18 and TRBJ1-1; unclear D gene. V dropped 2 bases and J dropped 4 bases, with 11 bases sitting between them. This CDR3 is built from 14 residues. Germline V gene data show CDR1 as KGHSH and CDR2 as LQKENI. In DNA form, the CDR3 reads TGTGCCAGCTCACCAAATATCGTCGTCACTGAAGCTTTCTTT. Translating gives CASSPNIVVTEAFF.